Following are 31 T cell receptor beta chains from one sample sequenced in a study of blood T cells in healthy people across ages. Using a J-beta primer mix together with a sample-barcoded 5' primer, a second PCR was run for roughly 7 to 11 cycles. Each CDR3 protein gets one entry after TCRdb re-called the 5' RACE reads with MiXCR. Of roughly 1.4 million distinct CDR3 sequences listed, around 59% are singletons. The sample was blood. These receptor sequences come from a man between 18 and 29 years old in good health.

This clonotype has just a few counts. The rearrangement joins TRBV29-1 to TRBJ2-5; 9 bases match TRBD2. The CDR3 totals 13 residues. CDR1 and CDR2 (germline): SQVTM, ANQGSEA. J lost 2 bases, V lost 4 bases, and 2 bases had no gene match. In DNA form, the CDR3 reads TGCAGCGTTGGGCTAGCGGGGCAAGAGACCCAGTACTTC. Translated: CSVGLAGQETQYF.

This chain joins TRBV29-1 and TRBJ1-1, with D possibly matching TRBD1 (5 bases). The germline gives CDR1 SQVTM, CDR2 ANQGSEA. The CDR3 is 13 residues long. Deletions cut 7 bases from V and 7 bases from J, with 19 bases between. The DNA for the CDR3 is TGCAGCGGCAGAGAGGGGTTCTATGGTGAAGCTTTCTTT. Protein sequence: CSGREGFYGEAFF.

Only a few counts were recorded for this clonotype. Its ends do not fully match the called genes, so a read error is possible. CDR3 nucleotide sequence: TGTGCCAGCAGAGAATCGGTCCCTCAAGTCTACGAGCAGTACTTC. This translates into CASRESVPQVYEQYF. The chain has TRBV25-1 and TRBJ2-7; D is unresolved. The length of the CDR3 is 15 residues. Germline values: CDR1 MGHDK, CDR2 SYGVNS.

The rearrangement uses TRBV20-1 and TRBJ2-3, with D possibly being TRBD1 (6 bases). CDR3 length: 11 amino acids. Germline V CDR1 and CDR2: DFQATT, SNEGSKA (reference sequence). The DNA of the CDR3 is TGCAGGCTTATTACAGGGTTTACGCAGTATTTT. This encodes CRLITGFTQYF.

The chain has TRBV7-8 and TRBJ1-4; D unresolved. CDR1 and CDR2 from the germline V gene are SGHVS and FQNEAQ. This CDR3 spans 16 amino acids. V lost 5 bases and J lost 8, with 21 bases in between. Here the CDR3 DNA reads TGTGCCAGCAGCCCACCCTATATCTCCGGAGGGGAAAAACTGTTTTTT. Its translation is CASSPPYISGGEKLFF.

This clonotype has more than one count but fewer than ten. The chain employs TRBV18 and TRBJ2-1; no reliable D call. Germline loops: CDR1 KGHSH, CDR2 LQKENI. This CDR3 is built from 11 residues. Trimming took 5 bases from V and 9 from J, leaving 8 bases between them. CDR3 bases: TGTGCCAGCTCAACCCCGGGTGAGCAGTTCTTC. Translation gives CASSTPGEQFF.

This chain joins TRBV5-6 and TRBJ2-3; no clear D gene. The CDR3 loop spans 14 amino acids. Germline CDR1 is SGHDT and CDR2 is YYEEEE. With 4 bases removed from V and 5 bases from J, the gap between germline ends came to 14 bases. CDR3 nucleotide sequence: TGTGCCAGCAGCGGGATAACAGCACAAGATACGCAGTATTTT. Its translation is CASSGITAQDTQYF.

This clonotype was counted a single time. V is TRBV4-2 and J is TRBJ2-2, with D tentatively TRBD2 (6 bases). Germline CDR1 reads LGHNA; CDR2 reads YNFKEQ. V shed 1 base and J shed 4 bases, with 13 bases lying between them. The CDR3 has 16 amino acids. CDR3 residues: CASSQVAGLGTGELFF. CDR3 sequence (DNA): TGTGCCAGCAGCCAAGTTGCGGGGCTCGGCACCGGGGAGCTGTTTTTT.

The rearrangement links TRBV12-3 or TRBV12-4 to TRBJ1-3, with 7 bases fitting TRBD1. The ends lost 9 bases at V and 1 base at J; junction bases unmatched: 9. CDR3 length equals 15 residues. CDR3 amino acids: CARRTGAASGNTIYF. The CDR3 DNA follows: TGTGCCAGACGAACAGGGGCCGCTTCTGGAAACACCATATATTTT.

The chain uses TRBV25-1 and TRBJ1-6; D not resolved. This CDR3 spans 14 amino acids. Germline-derived CDR1 and CDR2 are MGHDK and SYGVNS. CDR3 DNA: TGTGCTAGCCTTCCGGGTTCGCGTAATTCACCCCTCCACTTT. Encoded protein: CASLPGSRNSPLHF.

The V and J genes are TRBV7-8 and TRBJ2-2; TRBD2 aligns across 7 bases. The CDR3 consists of 20 residues. With V trimmed by 4 bases and J by 0 bases, 17 bases remained unmatched. CDR1 is SGHVS and CDR2 is FQNEAQ in the germline V gene. In DNA form, the CDR3 reads TGTGCCAGCAGCTGGGGGGGAGGGGCTAGCGGACTCGCGAACACCGGGGAGCTGTTTTTT. This sequence encodes CASSWGGGASGLANTGELFF.

The V gene is TRBV5-4, the J gene TRBJ2-7, with TRBD2 matching 8 bases. CDR3 length: 15 residues. With 7 bases clipped from V and 3 bases from J, the junction kept 12 bases outside the gene matches. Germline CDR1 and CDR2: SGHNT and YYREEE (reference sequence). The CDR3 coding sequence is TGTGCCAGCGGCCCCAAACGGGGGGGGTACTACGAGCAGTACTTC. Residues: CASGPKRGGYYEQYF.

This clonotype was seen at least ten times. The chain joins TRBV6-5 to TRBJ1-2, with TRBD1 matching over 7 bases. The V gene end was trimmed by 6 bases and the J gene end by 2 bases; junction bases not matched to a gene: 3. This CDR3 contains 13 residues. The germline V gene has CDR1 MNHEY and CDR2 SVGAGI. The CDR3 here is CASSPTGNYGYTF. For the CDR3, the DNA is TGTGCCAGCAGCCCGACAGGGAACTATGGCTACACCTTC.

CDR3 amino acids: CSARASGTSDQETQYF. The CDR3 nucleotides read TGCAGTGCTAGAGCCTCCGGGACTAGCGACCAAGAGACCCAGTACTTC. V and J are TRBV20-1 and TRBJ2-5; TRBD2 agrees at 10 bases. The length of the CDR3 is 16 residues. Losses at the gene ends were 1 base for V and 0 bases for J; bases not matched to a gene: 5. Germline values: CDR1 DFQATT, CDR2 SNEGSKA (reference sequence).

The chain couples TRBV7-9 to TRBJ2-4; a possible D gene is TRBD2 (6 bases). The J call is in doubt because the DNA end fits TRBJ2-7 better. Germline lookup yields CDR1 SEHNR and CDR2 FQNEAQ (reference sequence). The CDR3 length is 14 residues. The CDR3 DNA sequence: TGTGCCAGCAGCTTTCGGACGGGGGACTACGAGCAGTACTTC. It specifies CASSFRTGDYEQYF.

The chain is built from TRBV7-2 and TRBJ2-4; 8 bases match TRBD2. The CDR3 length is 18 residues. Germline V lookup: CDR1 SGHTA, CDR2 FQGNSA. The ends lost 5 bases at V and 0 bases at J; junction bases unmatched: 12. The CDR3 loop is CASSHHTSGDLAKNIQYF. CDR3 coding DNA: TGTGCCAGCAGCCATCACACTAGCGGAGACCTAGCCAAAAACATTCAGTACTTC. The complete variable domain, with remaining parts taken from reference TRBV7-2 and TRBJ2-4, reads GAGVSQSPSNKVTEKGKDVELRCDPISGHTALYWYRQSLGQGLEFLIYFQGNSAPDKSGLPSDRFSAERTGGSVSTLTIQRTQQEDSAVYLCASSHHTSGDLAKNIQYFGAGTRLSVL.

Notes on this clonotype: At one end the junction does not follow the germline gene, possibly because of a read error. The chain is built from TRBV27 and TRBJ1-3; tentative D call: TRBD1 (5 bases). Germline values: CDR1 MNHEY, CDR2 SMNVEV (reference sequence). There are 15 residues in the CDR3. The CDR3 sequence: CASSSGFGGGDTIYF. CDR3 sequence (DNA): TGTGCCAGCAGTTCCGGTTTTGGGGGTGGAGACACCATATATTTT.

The V and J genes are TRBV20-1 and TRBJ1-1, with a tentative D call TRBD1 (5 bases). Germline V gene lookup returns CDR1 DFQATT and CDR2 SNEGSKA (reference sequence). This CDR3 has 14 residues. V was pared by 3 bases and J by 4 bases, with 15 bases between. The CDR3 region is CSASMRGGGTEAFF. The CDR3 DNA is TGCAGTGCTAGCATGAGGGGAGGAGGCACTGAAGCTTTCTTT.

The J gene is TRBJ2-7, the V gene TRBV29-1; the match to TRBD1 covers 7 bases. Trimming removed 7 bases from V and 7 bases from J; junction bases left unmatched: 22. The CDR3 has 16 residues. Per germline, CDR1 SQVTM and CDR2 ANQGSEA. The DNA for the CDR3 is TGCAGCGAGGGTAAAGGGGACAGAGGGAATCTAGGGGAGCAGTACTTC. Its translation is CSEGKGDRGNLGEQYF.

This clonotype was found a few times. The chain has TRBV18 and TRBJ2-7, with D uncertain. Trimming removed 4 bases from V and 2 bases from J, with 9 bases in between. Germline loops: CDR1 KGHSH, CDR2 LQKENI. The CDR3 extends over 13 amino acids. The CDR3 here is CASSQQATYEQYF. The CDR3 DNA reads as TGTGCCAGCTCACAGCAGGCCACCTACGAGCAGTACTTC.

The rearrangement joins TRBV2 to TRBJ1-4; no clear D. Germline CDR1 reads SNHLY; CDR2 reads FYNNEI. The V and J ends lost 2 bases and 14 bases respectively, with 18 bases between them. CDR3 length equals 14 residues. CDR3 amino acids: CASSEFKRKQILFF. DNA of the CDR3: TGTGCCAGCAGTGAATTCAAACGCAAGCAAATCCTGTTTTTT.

This clonotype showed up just a few times. The CDR3 spells CASSLGGPSSYEQYF. DNA for the CDR3: TGCGCCAGCAGCTTGGGCGGGCCAAGCTCCTACGAGCAGTACTTC. The V and J genes are TRBV5-1 and TRBJ2-7; TRBD2 is a possible D gene (5 bases). V was cut by 0 bases and J by 0 bases, with 10 bases left in between. The length of the CDR3 is 15 residues. CDR1 and CDR2 (germline): SGHRS, YFSETQ.

This chain connects TRBV7-2 to TRBJ2-3, with 15 positions matching TRBD2. Germline-derived CDR1 and CDR2 are SGHTA and FQGNSA. This CDR3 has 16 residues. The junction had 6 bases not matched to a gene; V was cut back by 5 bases and J by 6 bases. As DNA, the CDR3 is TGTGCCAGCAGCCAGGGACTAGCGGGAGGTTGGGATACGCAGTATTTT. This gives the protein CASSQGLAGGWDTQYF.

The rearrangement joins TRBV6-2 or TRBV6-3 to TRBJ2-3; D is ambiguous. V was trimmed by 2 bases and J by 2 bases, leaving 11 bases between them. The CDR3 is 15 amino acids. Germline V gives CDR1 MNHEY, CDR2 SVGEGT. The CDR3: CASSYDPGYTDTQYF. CDR3 sequence (DNA): TGTGCCAGCAGTTACGATCCAGGATACACAGATACGCAGTATTTT.

The genes are TRBV27 and TRBJ2-3, with 10 bases lining up with TRBD2. Germline trimming cut 2 bases from V and 0 bases from J; bases unmatched to any gene: 5. The CDR3 consists of 17 residues. Per germline, CDR1 MNHEY and CDR2 SMNVEV (reference sequence). The CDR3 loop is CASSLRGLAPSTDTQYF. DNA of the CDR3: TGTGCCAGCAGTTTACGGGGACTAGCGCCTAGCACAGATACGCAGTATTTT.

This clonotype was observed a handful of times. The V gene is TRBV27, the J gene TRBJ2-1; no firm D call. Trimming removed 0 bases at V and 3 bases at J, with 6 bases between. This CDR3 comprises 14 residues. The germline CDR1 and CDR2 sequences are MNHEY and SMNVEV (reference sequence). This CDR3 reads CASSLSGNYNEQFF. In nucleotides, the CDR3 is TGTGCCAGCAGTTTATCGGGGAACTACAATGAGCAGTTCTTC.

The CDR3 nucleotides are TGCGCCAGCAACAGGCTCGGGGACTCCTACAATGAGCAGTTCTTC. Protein product: CASNRLGDSYNEQFF. The chain is built from TRBV5-1 and TRBJ2-1, with D perhaps being TRBD1 or TRBD2 (5 bases each). V lost 6 bases to trimming and J lost 0 bases, with 13 bases between them. The CDR3 sequence is 15 residues long. In germline, CDR1 is SGHRS, CDR2 YFSETQ. The variable domain in full, with the rest retrieved from reference TRBV5-1 and TRBJ2-1, is KAGVTQTPRYLIKTRGQQVTLSCSPISGHRSVSWYQQTPGQGLQFLFEYFSETQRNKGNFPGRFSGRQFSNSRSEMNVSTLELGDSALYLCASNRLGDSYNEQFFGPGTRLTVL.

The chain employs TRBV4-1 and TRBJ1-1; 9 nucleotides align to TRBD1. The V segment lost 0 bases and the J segment 5 bases; nucleotides outside the gene matches: 4. The CDR3 is 15 residues long. Germline CDR1 is MGHRA and CDR2 is YSYEKL. The CDR3 region is CASSQEQGAMTEAFF. The DNA for the CDR3 is TGCGCCAGCAGCCAAGAACAGGGGGCGATGACTGAAGCTTTCTTT.

This clonotype has only a few counts. V is TRBV6-6 and J is TRBJ1-2; a possible D gene is TRBD1 (6 bases). Germline V gene sequence: CDR1 MNHNY, CDR2 SVGAGI (reference sequence). Trimming took 6 bases from V and 4 from J, leaving 12 bases between them. The CDR3 has 13 residues. CDR3 coding DNA: TGTGCCAGCAGACCCCGGGGGCCCTATGGCTACACCTTC. Translating gives CASRPRGPYGYTF.

This clonotype was seen only a few times. The rearrangement links TRBV12-3 or TRBV12-4 to TRBJ2-5, with D perhaps matching TRBD2 (5 bases). The V and J ends lost 3 bases and 1 base respectively, with 12 bases between them. CDR3 length: 15 amino acids. The CDR3: CASSFYRGFQETQYF. The CDR3 DNA is TGTGCCAGCAGTTTTTATCGGGGTTTCCAAGAGACCCAGTACTTC.

V is TRBV3-1 and J is TRBJ2-7; D gene ambiguous. The germline V gene encodes CDR1 LGHDT and CDR2 YNNKEL (reference sequence). V lost 1 base, J lost 3 bases, and 7 bases lay in between. The CDR3 is made up of 13 amino acids. The chain's CDR3 is CASSQVLNYEQYF. The CDR3, as DNA: TGTGCCAGCAGCCAAGTCCTTAACTACGAGCAGTACTTC.